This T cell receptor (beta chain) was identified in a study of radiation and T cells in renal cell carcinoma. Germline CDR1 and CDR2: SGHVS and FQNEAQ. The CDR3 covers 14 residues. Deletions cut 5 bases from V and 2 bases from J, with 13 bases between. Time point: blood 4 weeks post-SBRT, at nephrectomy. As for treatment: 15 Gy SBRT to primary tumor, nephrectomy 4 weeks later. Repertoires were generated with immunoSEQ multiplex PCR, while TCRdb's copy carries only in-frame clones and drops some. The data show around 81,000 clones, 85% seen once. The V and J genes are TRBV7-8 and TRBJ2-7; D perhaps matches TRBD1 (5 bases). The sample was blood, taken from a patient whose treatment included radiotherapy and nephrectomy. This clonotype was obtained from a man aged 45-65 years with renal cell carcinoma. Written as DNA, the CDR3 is TGTGCCAGCAGCCCTGATGTGGGGCCCTACGAGCAGTACTTC. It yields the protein CASSPDVGPYEQYF.